These 18 T cell receptor beta chains were all obtained from the same sample, sequenced in a study of shared clonotypes between healthy human individuals. Method: immunoSEQ multiplex PCR; TCRdb's copy keeps in-frame clones and lacks some. The sample lists about 2 million clones, over 85% occurring once. Sequencing was done on a sample of naive CD4+ T cells sorted from blood. Subset in this sample: CD45RA+ positively selected. The receptor set was obtained from a man aged 18 to 30 in good health.

This chain connects TRBV29-1 to TRBJ1-2; D remains unclear. This CDR3 contains 12 residues. The V gene lost 4 bases and the J gene lost 2 bases, with 8 bases spanning the gap. Germline CDR1 SQVTM, CDR2 ANQGSEA. The CDR3, as DNA: TGCAGCGTTGGAGGCAGCAACTATGGCTACACCTTC. Translated: CSVGGSNYGYTF.

The chain couples TRBV6-9 to TRBJ2-5; TRBD2 is a possible D gene (5 bases). The V end lost 5 bases, the J end lost 6 bases, and 25 bases lay between the germline ends. CDR3 length: 17 amino acids. CDR1 and CDR2 from the germline V gene are MNHGY and SVAAGI. CDR3 amino acids: CASSRLHPRTAGKTQYF. The CDR3 DNA reads as TGTGCCAGCAGTCGCCTCCACCCCCGGACGGCCGGGAAGACCCAGTACTTC.

This clone was counted a single time. This chain links TRBV15 with TRBJ1-5; unclear D gene. The V end lost 0 bases, the J end lost 3 bases, and 18 bases lay between the germline ends. Germline values: CDR1 LNHNV, CDR2 YYDKDF (reference sequence). The length of the CDR3 is 18 residues. The CDR3 DNA reads TGTGCCACCAGCAGAGATATGGTATCTTGGACGATCAATCAGCCCCAGCATTTT. Protein: CATSRDMVSWTINQPQHF. The full variable domain, its missing parts supplied by reference TRBV15 and TRBJ1-5, is DAMVIQNPRYQVTQFGKPVTLSCSQTLNHNVMYWYQQKSSQAPKLLFHYYDKDFNNEADTPDNFQSRRPNTSFCFLDIRSPGLGDTAMYLCATSRDMVSWTINQPQHFGDGTRLSIL.

This sequence joins TRBV5-1 and TRBJ1-6; no firm D call. CDR3 length equals 16 residues. V lost 2 bases and J 5 bases, leaving 14 bases between the germline ends. Germline loops: CDR1 SGHRS, CDR2 YFSETQ. The CDR3 DNA is TGCGCCAGCAGCTTAGACACACTCCGGCATAATTCACCCCTCCACTTT. Translated, it gives CASSLDTLRHNSPLHF. The variable domain in full, with the rest retrieved from reference TRBV5-1 and TRBJ1-6, is KAGVTQTPRYLIKTRGQQVTLSCSPISGHRSVSWYQQTPGQGLQFLFEYFSETQRNKGNFPGRFSGRQFSNSRSEMNVSTLELGDSALYLCASSLDTLRHNSPLHFGNGTRLTVT.

V and J are TRBV7-2 and TRBJ2-4, with a tentative D call TRBD2 (5 bases). Germline CDR1 SGHTA, CDR2 FQGNSA. The CDR3 is 16 residues long. Trimming removed 5 bases at V and 0 bases at J, with 14 bases between. This CDR3 reads CASSETSGLAKNIQYF. CDR3 DNA sequence: TGTGCCAGCAGCGAGACCAGCGGACTAGCCAAAAACATTCAGTACTTC. Complete variable domain (other parts from reference TRBV7-2 and TRBJ2-4): GAGVSQSPSNKVTEKGKDVELRCDPISGHTALYWYRQSLGQGLEFLIYFQGNSAPDKSGLPSDRFSAERTGGSVSTLTIQRTQQEDSAVYLCASSETSGLAKNIQYFGAGTRLSVL.

The genes are TRBV10-3 and TRBJ1-1; 7 bases line up with TRBD1. The CDR3 is made up of 15 amino acids. Germline CDR1 is ENHRY and CDR2 is SYGVKD. Germline trimming cut 6 bases from V and 0 bases from J; bases unmatched to any gene: 7. The CDR3 spells CAIRDTGDMNTEAFF. For the CDR3, the DNA is TGTGCCATCAGAGATACAGGGGACATGAACACTGAAGCTTTCTTT.

CDR3 DNA: TGTGCCAGCAGTGGTATCGGGGGCGAAAGGGGGCAGTTCTTC. As protein: CASSGIGGERGQFF. The rearrangement links TRBV28 to TRBJ2-1; D may be TRBD1 or TRBD2 (6 bases each). CDR1 is MDHEN and CDR2 is SYDVKM in the germline V gene. The CDR3 covers 14 residues. V was clipped by 5 bases and J by 12 bases, with 20 bases between them.

This chain links TRBV10-2 with TRBJ2-5, with D maybe TRBD2 (6 bases). The CDR3 extends over 14 amino acids. Per germline, CDR1 WSHSY and CDR2 SAAADI. The V gene lost 3 bases and the J gene lost 7 bases, with 15 bases spanning the gap. The CDR3 spells CASSEIRELGTQYF. DNA for the CDR3: TGCGCCAGCAGTGAAATCCGGGAGCTGGGGACCCAGTACTTC.

This clone was picked up one time. The genes are TRBV6-6 and TRBJ1-1; possible D gene TRBD1, 6 bases. The CDR3 has 14 amino acids. The V end lost 5 bases, the J end lost 3 bases, and 13 bases lay between the germline ends. The germline gives CDR1 MNHNY, CDR2 SVGAGI (reference sequence). The CDR3 nucleotides read TGTGCCAGCAGTCTGGGGGGCAAGTACACTGAAGCTTTCTTT. Translating gives CASSLGGKYTEAFF.

The rearrangement uses TRBV2 and TRBJ2-7, with D perhaps TRBD1 (5 bases). Trimming removed 10 bases from V and 3 bases from J, with 19 bases in between. CDR1 SNHLY and CDR2 FYNNEI come from the germline V gene. This CDR3 is built from 14 residues. In DNA, the CDR3 is TGTGCCACCTCAAGGACACTAATCCTCTACGAGCAGTACTTC. Translating gives CATSRTLILYEQYF.

V is TRBV5-1 and J is TRBJ2-3, with TRBD2 identical over 9 bases. The CDR3 covers 17 residues. Germline assignment: CDR1 SGHRS and CDR2 YFSETQ. The J segment lost 0 bases and the V segment lost 0 bases, leaving 5 bases of the junction unmatched. The CDR3 here is CASSLAFTSGSTDTQYF. The CDR3 bases are TGCGCCAGCAGCTTGGCTTTCACTAGCGGGAGCACAGATACGCAGTATTTT.

This sequence joins TRBV10-3 and TRBJ2-1; TRBD2 aligns across 8 bases. The CDR3 consists of 15 residues. V lost 0 bases to trimming and J lost 6 bases; unmatched junction nucleotides: 4. Germline V lookup: CDR1 ENHRY, CDR2 SYGVKD. The CDR3 region has the DNA TGTGCCATCAGTGAGTCGCGAGCGGGGGTCAATGAGCAGTTCTTC. As protein: CAISESRAGVNEQFF.

The chain employs TRBV7-3 and TRBJ1-3; 9 nucleotides align to TRBD1. The CDR3 extends over 16 amino acids. With V trimmed by 4 bases and J by 4 bases, 8 bases remained unmatched. Germline V gene sequence: CDR1 SGHTA, CDR2 FQGTGA. The CDR3: CASSSSGQGSGNTIYF. DNA for the CDR3: TGTGCCAGCAGCTCTTCGGGACAGGGATCCGGAAACACCATATATTTT.

Notes on this clone: The same CDR3 arises from other DNA sequences in this sample as well. The rearrangement joins TRBV11-2 to TRBJ2-7; D is perhaps TRBD2 (5 bases). V was clipped by 3 bases and J by 4 bases, with 7 bases between them. Germline V gene sequence: CDR1 SGHAT, CDR2 FQNNGV. This CDR3 has 12 amino acids. The CDR3 reads CASSLSGYEQYF. For the CDR3, the DNA is TGTGCCAGCAGCTTGAGCGGTTACGAGCAGTACTTC.

The chain joins TRBV6-6 to TRBJ2-3; a possible D gene is TRBD1 (6 bases). Per germline, CDR1 MNHNY and CDR2 SVGAGI (reference sequence). V gave up 6 bases and J gave up 2 bases, with 12 bases separating them. This CDR3 has 14 amino acids. CDR3: CASRNREITDTQYF. CDR3 DNA: TGTGCCAGCAGGAACAGGGAAATCACAGATACGCAGTATTTT.

The chain combines TRBV2 with TRBJ1-5; D gene unclear. CDR3 length: 14 residues. Per the germline V gene, CDR1 is SNHLY and CDR2 is FYNNEI. The ends were cut back, 2 bases at V and 2 bases at J, with 7 bases in the middle. CDR3 region: CASSESWGNQPQHF. For the CDR3, the DNA is TGTGCCAGCAGTGAAAGCTGGGGCAATCAGCCCCAGCATTTT.

The chain links TRBV7-3 to TRBJ2-1; D is perhaps TRBD1 or TRBD2 (5 bases each). The CDR3 has 15 amino acids. CDR1 SGHTA and CDR2 FQGTGA come from the germline V gene. The V and J ends lost 3 bases and 6 bases respectively, with 15 bases between them. The CDR3: CASSFFGTGTNEQFF. In DNA form, the CDR3 reads TGTGCCAGCAGCTTCTTCGGGACCGGAACCAATGAGCAGTTCTTC.

The chain recombines TRBV6-5 with TRBJ2-7, with 7 bases lining up with TRBD2. V lost 0 bases, J lost 5 bases, and 7 bases stayed unmatched. The CDR3 sequence is 15 residues long. Germline CDR1 reads MNHEY; CDR2 reads SVGAGI. The CDR3 region has the DNA TGTGCCAGCAGTTACTCATCAGGTCGGGGGGACGAGCAGTACTTC. This sequence encodes CASSYSSGRGDEQYF.